The source of this TCR beta chain is a study of blood T cell repertoires in COVID-19. The V gene end was trimmed by 4 bases and the J gene end by 3 bases; junction bases not matched to a gene: 4. CDR3 length equals 15 residues. Looked up from germline, CDR1 is MGHRA and CDR2 is YSYEKL. Methods used by the authors: For nucleated cells, counts were estimated from reference gene primer amplification. Clones were sequenced by immunoSEQ multiplex PCR, and TCRdb holds only the in-frame ones, with some missing. Clone size and V and J calls were adopted from that table, with D and trimming inferred from the DNA. Found here are around 190,000 clones, 70% to 85% of them singletons; the top ten hold over 10%.

V is TRBV4-1 and J is TRBJ2-7; 12 bases map to TRBD1. The sequence came from a human donor in a cohort sampled during active COVID-19. The sequenced material came from peripheral blood. The CDR3 loop reads CASSRGTGGGYEQYF. CDR3 coding DNA: TGCGCCAGCAGCCGAGGGACAGGGGGCGGCTACGAGCAGTACTTC.